A single sample is the source of the 32 T cell receptor beta chains below, sequenced in a study of blood T cell repertoires in COVID-19. The table came from immunoSEQ multiplex PCR; TCRdb's copy has only in-frame clones and leaves some out. This table holds about 240,000 clones, 86% found once. Material: peripheral blood. All receptors derive from a man of 80 years or more with acute or convalescent COVID-19.

CDR3 loop: CASSSTGVGYTF. In DNA, the CDR3 is TGTGCCAGCAGCTCGACAGGGGTTGGCTACACCTTC. The J gene is TRBJ1-2, the V gene TRBV6-5; 8 nucleotides match TRBD1. Germline lookup yields CDR1 MNHEY and CDR2 SVGAGI. V trimming: 6 bases; J trimming: 7 bases; junction bases outside the gene matches: 4. The CDR3 contains 12 residues.

The chain uses TRBV2 and TRBJ2-7, with D unresolved. V was trimmed by 6 bases and J by 0 bases, leaving 12 bases between them. The CDR3 sequence is 14 residues long. Germline assignment: CDR1 SNHLY and CDR2 FYNNEI. The CDR3: CASRGFESSYEQYF. The DNA for the CDR3 is TGTGCCAGCAGGGGCTTTGAGAGCTCCTACGAGCAGTACTTC.

V is TRBV19 and J is TRBJ2-2; D is unresolved. Deletions cut 5 bases from V and 2 bases from J, with 6 bases between. This CDR3 has 13 residues. Looked up from germline, CDR1 is LNHDA and CDR2 is SQIVND (reference sequence). The CDR3: CASSFPNTGELFF. The DNA for the CDR3 is TGTGCCAGTAGTTTTCCAAACACCGGGGAGCTGTTTTTT.

The chain joins TRBV3-1 (or the pseudogene TRBV3-2) to TRBJ2-1; perhaps TRBD1 as D (6 bases). The CDR3 runs to 15 residues. Germline assignment: CDR1 LGHDT and CDR2 YNNKEL (reference sequence). The V end lost 5 bases, the J end lost 1 base, and 12 bases lay between the germline ends. CDR3 sequence: CASSGGKGSYNEQFF. The CDR3, as DNA: TGTGCCAGCAGCGGGGGCAAGGGGTCCTACAATGAGCAGTTCTTC.

The gene calls are TRBV5-1 and TRBJ1-1; D is ambiguous. From germline, CDR1 is SGHRS and CDR2 YFSETQ. This CDR3 has 14 residues. V dropped 5 bases and J dropped 1 base, with 12 bases sitting between them. The CDR3: CASSPDGGNTEAFF. The CDR3 bases are TGCGCCAGCAGTCCTGACGGAGGGAACACTGAAGCTTTCTTT.

The J gene is TRBJ1-2, the V gene TRBV5-6; tentatively, D is TRBD1 (6 bases). The CDR3 totals 15 residues. The germline V gene has CDR1 SGHDT and CDR2 YYEEEE. V lost 2 bases to trimming and J lost 6 bases, with 17 bases between them. The CDR3 spells CASSFWGLQKDGYTF. The CDR3 DNA sequence: TGTGCCAGCAGCTTTTGGGGGCTACAAAAGGATGGCTACACCTTC.

The V and J genes are TRBV5-1 and TRBJ1-1, with 9 bases aligning to TRBD1. V lost 2 bases and J lost 0; bases outside the gene matches: 5. From germline, CDR1 is SGHRS and CDR2 YFSETQ. This CDR3 has 16 amino acids. CDR3 sequence (DNA): TGCGCCAGCAGCTTTAGGACAGGGGACATGAACACTGAAGCTTTCTTT. Translating gives CASSFRTGDMNTEAFF.

V usage is TRBV5-4 and J usage is TRBJ2-2, with TRBD2 matching 9 bases. This CDR3 has 15 amino acids. Germline lookup yields CDR1 SGHNT and CDR2 YYREEE (reference sequence). The V gene end was trimmed by 6 bases and the J gene end by 4 bases; junction bases not matched to a gene: 7. CDR3 region: CASTLAGVGTGELFF. CDR3 nucleotides: TGTGCCAGCACCTTAGCGGGAGTGGGCACCGGGGAGCTGTTTTTT.

The chain joins TRBV4-3 to TRBJ2-5; 10 positions match TRBD2. The CDR3 runs 14 residues. V was pared by 1 base and J by 4 bases, with 0 bases of the junction left unmatched. Germline V gene lookup returns CDR1 LGHNA and CDR2 YSLEER. The CDR3 region is CASSQGLAGETQYF. CDR3 DNA sequence: TGCGCCAGCAGCCAAGGACTAGCGGGAGAGACCCAGTACTTC.

The CDR3 spells CASSQGEWSREQYF. CDR3 nucleotides: TGCGCCAGCAGCCAAGGAGAGTGGTCGAGGGAGCAGTACTTC. V usage is TRBV4-3 and J usage is TRBJ2-7; D uncertain. Trimming shortened V by 1 base and J by 7 bases, and 14 bases separated the two germline ends. The germline gives CDR1 LGHNA, CDR2 YSLEER. The CDR3 has 14 residues.

This clone has more than one count but fewer than ten. This chain joins TRBV12-5 and TRBJ2-5, with TRBD2 matching over 9 bases. Germline V lookup: CDR1 LGHNT, CDR2 FRNRAP. Trimming removed 2 bases from V and 7 bases from J; junction bases left unmatched: 5. This CDR3 has 14 residues. The CDR3 region is CASGLSTSGGTQYF. The CDR3 DNA reads TGTGCTAGTGGTTTGTCGACTAGCGGAGGGACCCAGTACTTC.

The chain has TRBV27 and TRBJ1-3; possible D gene TRBD1, 5 bases. The CDR3 runs to 15 residues. The germline V and J ends were trimmed by 5 bases and 0 bases, with 11 bases remaining between them. Germline lookup yields CDR1 MNHEY and CDR2 SMNVEV (reference sequence). The CDR3 nucleotides read TGTGCCAGCAGTCGCACAGGTAACTCTGGAAACACCATATATTTT. This gives the protein CASSRTGNSGNTIYF.

V is TRBV5-1 and J is TRBJ1-1; tentative D call: TRBD1 (5 bases). From germline, CDR1 is SGHRS and CDR2 YFSETQ. CDR3 length equals 15 residues. Trimming stripped 0 bases from V and 6 bases from J, with 15 bases between. The DNA of the CDR3 is TGCGCCAGCAGCTTGGGGGGCCGGCGGGGGTCTGAAGCTTTCTTT. This sequence encodes CASSLGGRRGSEAFF.

V and J are TRBV7-2 and TRBJ1-2, with TRBD1 matching 9 bases. Germline V CDR1 and CDR2: SGHTA, FQGNSA. V was clipped by 1 base and J by 4 bases; unmatched bases: 1. CDR3 size: 14 residues. CDR3 sequence reads: CASSLETGGYGYTF. The CDR3 bases are TGTGCCAGCAGCTTAGAGACAGGGGGCTATGGCTACACCTTC. The full variable domain, its missing parts supplied by reference TRBV7-2 and TRBJ1-2, is GAGVSQSPSNKVTEKGKDVELRCDPISGHTALYWYRQSLGQGLEFLIYFQGNSAPDKSGLPSDRFSAERTGGSVSTLTIQRTQQEDSAVYLCASSLETGGYGYTFGSGTRLTVV.

The chain couples TRBV3-1 (or the pseudogene TRBV3-2) to TRBJ2-6; D is possibly TRBD2 (5 bases). V was clipped by 3 bases and J by 2 bases, with 17 bases between them. CDR1 is LGHDT, CDR2 YNNKEL, per germline (reference sequence). The CDR3 totals 18 residues. The CDR3 spells CASSQAGAGRTGANVLTF. The CDR3, as DNA: TGTGCCAGCAGCCAGGCGGGCGCAGGTAGAACTGGGGCCAACGTCCTGACTTTC.

V and J are TRBV28 and TRBJ1-2; D is perhaps TRBD1 (6 bases). Germline assignment: CDR1 MDHEN and CDR2 SYDVKM. The length of the CDR3 is 11 residues. Trimming removed 4 bases at V and 8 bases at J, with 8 bases between. CDR3 nucleotide sequence: TGTGCCAGCAGTTCGCAGGGGGGCTACACCTTC. It specifies CASSSQGGYTF.

J is TRBJ1-6 and V is TRBV5-1; no clear D gene. Trimming removed 4 bases at V and 7 bases at J, with 12 bases between. Germline V gives CDR1 SGHRS, CDR2 YFSETQ. The length of the CDR3 is 14 residues. In DNA, the CDR3 is TGCGCCAGCAGCCCCGGGATTGAAAATTCACCCCTCCACTTT. Translating gives CASSPGIENSPLHF.

CDR3 bases: TGTGCCAGCAGTAACGACAGGGCGAACACTGAAGCTTTCTTT. This sequence encodes CASSNDRANTEAFF. This rearrangement joins TRBV6-5 to TRBJ1-1, with 7 bases aligning to TRBD1. The V and J ends lost 5 bases and 1 base, in that order; junction bases with no gene match: 4. Germline assignment: CDR1 MNHEY and CDR2 SVGAGI. This CDR3 is built from 14 residues.

The chain has TRBV28 and TRBJ1-5, with 7 nucleotides matching TRBD1. The CDR3 covers 14 residues. Germline lookup yields CDR1 MDHEN and CDR2 SYDVKM. The V segment lost 6 bases and the J segment 6 bases; nucleotides outside the gene matches: 8. The CDR3 sequence: CASRIQGQGQPQHF. CDR3 sequence (DNA): TGTGCCAGCAGGATACAGGGGCAGGGTCAGCCCCAGCATTTT.

The J gene is TRBJ2-2, the V gene TRBV9; no reliable D call. The germline gives CDR1 SGDLS, CDR2 YYNGEE. This CDR3 comprises 14 residues. V gave up 0 bases and J gave up 4 bases, with 7 bases separating them. This CDR3 reads CASSVAAGTGELFF. The CDR3 DNA reads TGTGCCAGCAGCGTAGCGGCAGGCACCGGGGAGCTGTTTTTT.

V gene TRBV19 combines with J gene TRBJ2-1, with TRBD2 as a possible D gene (5 bases). This CDR3 contains 14 residues. Per the germline V gene, CDR1 is LNHDA and CDR2 is SQIVND (reference sequence). Trimming shortened V by 7 bases and J by 4 bases, and 14 bases separated the two germline ends. In DNA form, the CDR3 reads TGTGCCAGTAATGAGGGAGTCGCATACAATGAGCAGTTCTTC. Encoded protein: CASNEGVAYNEQFF.

The chain links TRBV18 to TRBJ1-2; 9 bases fit TRBD1. The V segment lost 0 bases and the J segment 7 bases; nucleotides outside the gene matches: 3. The CDR3 runs to 14 residues. The germline gives CDR1 KGHSH, CDR2 LQKENI. The CDR3, as DNA: TGTGCCAGCTCACCACCGACAGGGGGAAGTGGCTACACCTTC. This codes for CASSPPTGGSGYTF.

The chain carries TRBV5-4 and TRBJ1-4; D is ambiguous. CDR3 length: 14 amino acids. The germline V gene has CDR1 SGHNT and CDR2 YYREEE (reference sequence). Trimming cost V 3 bases and J 2 bases, with 8 bases left between them. CDR3 sequence (DNA): TGTGCCAGCAGCTCGGGGAGGACTAATGAAAAACTGTTTTTT. It is translated as CASSSGRTNEKLFF.

This clone was counted only a few times. This chain connects TRBV6-5 to TRBJ2-7; TRBD1 matches at 8 bases. Germline V gene data show CDR1 as MNHEY and CDR2 as SVGAGI. V shed 7 bases and J 2 bases; nucleotides not matched to a gene: 7. CDR3 length: 14 residues. CDR3 sequence: CASITQGGAYEQYF. CDR3 DNA sequence: TGTGCCAGCATCACACAGGGGGGTGCCTACGAGCAGTACTTC.

The V call is TRBV19, the J call TRBJ2-2, with D possibly TRBD1 on 6 matching bases. Between the trimmed V and J ends, which lost 2 bases and 4 bases, there was a span of 11 bases. From germline, CDR1 is LNHDA and CDR2 SQIVND (reference sequence). The CDR3 consists of 15 residues. The CDR3 DNA reads as TGTGCCAGTAGTATACAGGGGACCGGCACCGGGGAGCTGTTTTTT. This encodes CASSIQGTGTGELFF.

Of note for this clone: Additional DNA sequences in this sample encode the identical CDR3. The chain combines TRBV5-1 with TRBJ2-7; 10 bases are shared with TRBD1. The J segment lost 5 bases and the V segment lost 4 bases, leaving 3 bases of the junction unmatched. This CDR3 spans 13 amino acids. CDR1 is SGHRS and CDR2 is YFSETQ in the germline V gene. The CDR3 nucleotides read TGCGCCAGCAGCCCGGGACAGGGGCACGAGCAGTACTTC. Its protein is CASSPGQGHEQYF.

CDR3: CASSPLPGNEQFF. The DNA for the CDR3 is TGTGCCAGCAGCCCTCTCCCGGGGAATGAGCAGTTCTTC. The chain is built from TRBV7-3 and TRBJ2-1, with D possibly TRBD2 on 5 matching bases. Trimming removed 5 bases from V and 7 bases from J, with 12 bases in between. CDR1 SGHTA and CDR2 FQGTGA come from the germline V gene. The length of the CDR3 is 13 residues.

The chain links TRBV28 to TRBJ1-2, with a tentative D call TRBD1 (6 bases). The CDR3 is 14 residues long. V shed 6 bases and J shed 4 bases, with 15 bases lying between them. Per the germline V gene, CDR1 is MDHEN and CDR2 is SYDVKM. The CDR3 region is CASRPGGAPYGYTF. CDR3 nucleotide sequence: TGTGCCAGCAGGCCTGGGGGGGCGCCCTATGGCTACACCTTC.

The chain is built from TRBV18 and TRBJ2-7; D remains ambiguous. Germline V lookup: CDR1 KGHSH, CDR2 LQKENI. V lost 3 bases to trimming and J lost 4 bases, with 13 bases between them. The CDR3 has 14 residues. The CDR3 sequence is CASSPFSGRYEQYF. The CDR3 DNA is TGTGCCAGCTCACCTTTCTCAGGCCGTTACGAGCAGTACTTC.

This clone has just a few counts. The chain employs TRBV3-1 (or the pseudogene TRBV3-2) and TRBJ1-1; the match to TRBD1 covers 7 bases. The length of the CDR3 is 14 residues. CDR1 is LGHDT and CDR2 is YNNKEL in the germline V gene (reference sequence). Germline trimming cut 4 bases from V and 1 base from J; bases unmatched to any gene: 3. In nucleotides, the CDR3 is TGTGCCAGCAGCCGGGACAGCCGGAACACTGAAGCTTTCTTT. Translating gives CASSRDSRNTEAFF.

The chain uses TRBV7-2 and TRBJ2-2; weak D call: TRBD1 (5 bases). The CDR3 is made up of 17 amino acids. The V gene's germline CDR1 is SGHTA and CDR2 FQGNSA. V dropped 0 bases and J dropped 7 bases, with 18 bases sitting between them. The CDR3 DNA follows: TGTGCCAGCAGCTTAGCGGGGCCCCGGACCTCAAACGGGGAGCTGTTTTTT. Residues: CASSLAGPRTSNGELFF. Supplemented by reference TRBV7-2 and TRBJ2-2, the full variable domain reads GAGVSQSPSNKVTEKGKDVELRCDPISGHTALYWYRQSLGQGLEFLIYFQGNSAPDKSGLPSDRFSAERTGGSVSTLTIQRTQQEDSAVYLCASSLAGPRTSNGELFFGEGSRLTVL.

V usage is TRBV9 and J usage is TRBJ2-1; possible D gene TRBD1, 6 bases. This CDR3 has 15 amino acids. V was trimmed by 0 bases and J by 2 bases, leaving 9 bases between them. In germline, CDR1 is SGDLS, CDR2 YYNGEE. The CDR3 here is CASSVDEGAYNEQFF. CDR3 coding DNA: TGTGCCAGCAGCGTAGACGAGGGGGCCTACAATGAGCAGTTCTTC.